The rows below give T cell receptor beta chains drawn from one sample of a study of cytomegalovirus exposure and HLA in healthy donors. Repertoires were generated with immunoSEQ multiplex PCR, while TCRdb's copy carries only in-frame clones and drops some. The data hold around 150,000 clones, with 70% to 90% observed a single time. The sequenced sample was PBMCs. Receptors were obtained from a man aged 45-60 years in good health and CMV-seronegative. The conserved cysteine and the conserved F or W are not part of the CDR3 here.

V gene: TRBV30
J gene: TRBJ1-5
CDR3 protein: AWSSKGAGNQPQH

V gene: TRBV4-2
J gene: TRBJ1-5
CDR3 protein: ASSQDLVSDSPPQH

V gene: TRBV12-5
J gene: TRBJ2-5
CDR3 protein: ASGSTGVRETQY

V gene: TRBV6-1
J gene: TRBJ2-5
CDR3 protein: ASSAQTGDQETQY

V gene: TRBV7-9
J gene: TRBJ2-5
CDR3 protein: ASSGGQRVQETQY

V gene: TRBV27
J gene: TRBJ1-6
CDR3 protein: ASSRGTGSTPLH

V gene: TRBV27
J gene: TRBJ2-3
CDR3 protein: ASSLSGGKSDTQY

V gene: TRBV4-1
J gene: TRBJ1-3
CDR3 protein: ASSPQIRKSGNTIY

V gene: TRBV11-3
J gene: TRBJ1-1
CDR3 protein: ASSLVGGRGTYLTEAF

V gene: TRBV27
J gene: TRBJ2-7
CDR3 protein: ASSTSGRYEQY

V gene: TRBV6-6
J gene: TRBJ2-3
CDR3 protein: ASRLTGTGGRDTQY

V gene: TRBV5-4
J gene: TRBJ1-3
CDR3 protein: ASSLSPGTGNTIY

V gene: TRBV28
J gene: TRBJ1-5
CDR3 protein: ASSPYTGRQPQH

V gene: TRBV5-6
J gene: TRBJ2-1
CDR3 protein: ASSRSGNEQF

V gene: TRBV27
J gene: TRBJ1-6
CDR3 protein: ASSLSWQNNSPLH

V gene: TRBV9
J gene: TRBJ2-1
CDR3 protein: ASSALDRAAYNEQF

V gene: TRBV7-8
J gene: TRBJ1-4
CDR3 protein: ASSLSATNEKLF

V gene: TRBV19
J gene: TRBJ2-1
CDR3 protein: ASSPPTRNEQF

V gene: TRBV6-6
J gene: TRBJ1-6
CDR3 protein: ASSFDRANSPLH

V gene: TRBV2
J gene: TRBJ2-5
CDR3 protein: ASSYTWSGETQY

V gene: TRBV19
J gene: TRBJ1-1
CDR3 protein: ACLAWNTEAF

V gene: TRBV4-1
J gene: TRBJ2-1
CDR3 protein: ASSPFDSTSYNEQF

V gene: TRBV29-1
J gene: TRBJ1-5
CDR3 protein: SVGQQGSIKFQH

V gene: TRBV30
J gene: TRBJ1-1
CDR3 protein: AFHRDRGFAEAF

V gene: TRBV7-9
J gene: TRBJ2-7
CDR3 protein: ASSLGKEKQY

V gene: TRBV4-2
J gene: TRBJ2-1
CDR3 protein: ASSPFIGREGNEQF

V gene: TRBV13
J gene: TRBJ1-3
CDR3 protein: ASSFRWTGDSTIY

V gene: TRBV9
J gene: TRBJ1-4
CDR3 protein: ASSVGLQGAEKLF

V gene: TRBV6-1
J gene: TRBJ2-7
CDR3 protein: ASSDRQTGSYEQY

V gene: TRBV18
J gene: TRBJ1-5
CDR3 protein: ASSRGQSRDQPQH

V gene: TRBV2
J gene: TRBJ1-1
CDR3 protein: ASRLEVDTEAF

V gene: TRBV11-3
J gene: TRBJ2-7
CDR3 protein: ASSLLGDRGHEQY

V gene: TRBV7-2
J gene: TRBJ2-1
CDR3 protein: ASSSTGRTTYNEQF

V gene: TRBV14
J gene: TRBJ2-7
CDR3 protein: ATQPGDNSYEQY

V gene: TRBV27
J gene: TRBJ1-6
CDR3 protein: ASSFEVGQGVPWALH

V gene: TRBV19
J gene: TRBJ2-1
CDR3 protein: ASSIDPTGGRINEQF

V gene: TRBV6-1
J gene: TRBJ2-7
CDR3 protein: ASSGLSTGSYEQY

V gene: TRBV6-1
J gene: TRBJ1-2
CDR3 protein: ASSEAREAGYT

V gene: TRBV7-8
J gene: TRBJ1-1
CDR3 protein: ASQATPNTEAF

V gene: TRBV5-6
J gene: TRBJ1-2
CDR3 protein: ASSHDRVGGYT

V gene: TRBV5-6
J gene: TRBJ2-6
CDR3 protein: ASSPGVTTSGANVLT

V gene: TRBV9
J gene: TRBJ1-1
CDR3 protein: ASSPTGTPIHRTEAF

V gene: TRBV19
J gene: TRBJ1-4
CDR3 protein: ASSRRAQGTATNEKLF

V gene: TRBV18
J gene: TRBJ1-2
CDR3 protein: ASSPSRQVPLGYT

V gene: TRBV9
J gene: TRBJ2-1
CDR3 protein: ASSRRTGNFNEQF

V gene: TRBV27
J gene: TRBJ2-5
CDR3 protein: ASSLGALDGTQY

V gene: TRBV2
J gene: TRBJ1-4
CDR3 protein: ASSAGARGVEKLF

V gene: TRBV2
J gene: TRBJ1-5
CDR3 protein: ASSYKDTQPQH

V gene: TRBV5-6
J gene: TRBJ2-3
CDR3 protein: ASSFGLAGSTDTQY

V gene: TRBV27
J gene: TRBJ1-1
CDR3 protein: ASSLIKSAEAF

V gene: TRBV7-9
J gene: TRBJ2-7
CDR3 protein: ASSLGTGAYEQY

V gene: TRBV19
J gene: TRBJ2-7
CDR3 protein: ASSIQGSSYEQY

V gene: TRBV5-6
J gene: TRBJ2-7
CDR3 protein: ASSSSRRSGYNEQY